These 27 T cell receptor beta chains originate from one sample sequenced in a study of T cells in Graves' hyperthyroidism and ophthalmopathy. From RNA transcripts, TCR beta CDR3 regions were amplified. A first-round RT-PCR of the TCR CDR3 used the HTBI primer set. TCRdb analysed the multiplex PCR reads with MiXCR anew, one entry per CDR3 protein. The sample shows some 300,000 distinct CDR3 sequences, roughly 20% of them seen only once. The source material was blood. These receptors were taken from a man between 45 and 60 years old with Graves' ophthalmopathy.

The genes are TRBV20-1 and TRBJ2-5, with TRBD2 identical over 13 bases. V gave up 5 bases and J gave up 7 bases; unmatched junction bases: 10. This CDR3 region has 15 residues. The germline V gene encodes CDR1 DFQATT and CDR2 SNEGSKA (reference sequence). CDR3 DNA: TGCAGTGCTCGCGGGACTAGCGGGGAGAGGGGGACCCAGTACTTC. It encodes CSARGTSGERGTQYF.

The chain uses TRBV3-1 and TRBJ2-5, with TRBD2 as a possible D gene (7 bases). The germline CDR1 and CDR2 sequences are LGHDT and YNNKEL (reference sequence). The CDR3 length is 17 residues. V was cut by 6 bases and J by 5 bases, with 25 bases left in between. CDR3 sequence: CASRSQGRGGLGETQYF. The CDR3 nucleotides are TGTGCCAGCAGAAGTCAGGGGAGGGGAGGTCTCGGGGAGACCCAGTACTTC.

The J gene is TRBJ2-7, the V gene TRBV4-2; D might be TRBD1 or TRBD2, each matching 5 bases. Germline V lookup: CDR1 LGHNA, CDR2 YNFKEQ. The V end lost 0 bases, the J end lost 4 bases, and 16 bases lay between the germline ends. The CDR3 is made up of 16 amino acids. The DNA for the CDR3 is TGTGCCAGCAGCCAAGATTCAAGCGAGGGGCTTTACGAGCAGTACTTC. Its protein is CASSQDSSEGLYEQYF.

This clonotype has a count of ten or more. The chain combines TRBV10-3 with TRBJ2-7, with 10 bases lining up with TRBD2. Germline values: CDR1 ENHRY, CDR2 SYGVKD. The CDR3 consists of 16 residues. The J segment lost 3 bases and the V segment lost 3 bases, leaving 8 bases of the junction unmatched. The CDR3 DNA is TGTGCCATCAGTGACCCTGGGGTAGCGGGGGGCTACGAGCAGTACTTC. As protein: CAISDPGVAGGYEQYF.

V gene TRBV7-4 combines with J gene TRBJ2-7; 9 bases align to TRBD2. With 3 bases clipped from V and 4 bases from J, the junction kept 34 bases outside the gene matches. Germline CDR1 SGHVT, CDR2 SQSDAQ. CDR3 size: 24 residues. CDR3 region: CASSFPPHGRWREIEREAPYEQYF. The CDR3 DNA follows: TGTGCCAGCAGCTTCCCTCCTCACGGGCGGTGGCGTGAGATAGAGCGGGAGGCCCCGTACGAGCAGTACTTC.

The chain carries TRBV10-2 and TRBJ2-5; D may be TRBD2 (6 bases). CDR1 is WSHSY, CDR2 SAAADI, per germline. The V end lost 3 bases, the J end lost 13 bases, and 21 bases lay between the germline ends. The CDR3 is 14 residues long. CDR3 DNA: TGCGCCAGCAGTGACTCCCGCAGAGGAGGGAATAGGTACTTC. As protein: CASSDSRRGGNRYF.

DNA for the CDR3: TGTGCCAGCAACCCGCGGGGGAATGAGCAGTTCTTC. It specifies CASNPRGNEQFF. The genes are TRBV6-2 or TRBV6-3 and TRBJ2-1; 7 positions agree with TRBD2. Germline V gene data show CDR1 as MNHEY and CDR2 as SVGEGT. Unmatched junction bases numbered 4, after V lost 7 bases and J lost 7 bases. The CDR3 is made up of 12 amino acids.

V usage is TRBV28 and J usage is TRBJ2-7; 11 bases fit TRBD1. Germline CDR1 MDHEN, CDR2 SYDVKM. This CDR3 comprises 15 residues. V lost 3 bases to trimming and J lost 3 bases; unmatched junction nucleotides: 4. The CDR3, as DNA: TGTGCCAGCAGTTTTTATGGGACAGGGGGCTACGAGCAGTACTTC. This codes for CASSFYGTGGYEQYF.

This sequence joins TRBV10-3 and TRBJ1-4, with D perhaps matching TRBD1 (5 bases). Germline V gene lookup returns CDR1 ENHRY and CDR2 SYGVKD. The CDR3 runs to 15 residues. Trimming pared 6 bases from V and 8 bases from J, leaving 19 bases between. CDR3 region: CAISSSGAGDEKLFF. Here the CDR3 DNA reads TGTGCCATCAGCTCATCCGGGGCGGGCGACGAAAAACTGTTTTTT.

The chain uses TRBV3-1 and TRBJ1-4; D ambiguous. In germline, CDR1 is LGHDT, CDR2 YNNKEL (reference sequence). Trimming cost V 4 bases and J 7 bases, with 10 bases left between them. The CDR3 length is 13 residues. This CDR3 is CASSPPAAEKLFF. As DNA, the CDR3 is TGTGCCAGCAGCCCCCCTGCGGCTGAAAAACTGTTTTTT.

This clonotype was recorded at least ten times. This rearrangement joins TRBV12-3 or TRBV12-4 to TRBJ2-7; 8 nucleotides align to TRBD2. With 5 bases clipped from V and 6 bases from J, the junction kept 9 bases outside the gene matches. This CDR3 has 14 amino acids. CDR3 sequence: CASSRTGTRIEQYF. The CDR3 DNA reads TGTGCCAGCAGTCGCACCGGGACTAGAATCGAGCAGTACTTC.

The chain employs TRBV5-1 and TRBJ1-1, with D perhaps matching TRBD1 (6 bases). The V gene's germline CDR1 is SGHRS and CDR2 YFSETQ. V was pared by 7 bases and J by 1 base, with 14 bases between. The CDR3 sequence is 14 residues long. For the CDR3, the DNA is TGCGCCAGCTTACCGGGACACTCGAACACTGAAGCTTTCTTT. This sequence encodes CASLPGHSNTEAFF.

This clonotype has ten or more counts. This rearrangement joins TRBV28 to TRBJ2-3; no reliable D call. This CDR3 has 12 amino acids. Trimming pared 6 bases from V and 6 bases from J, leaving 10 bases between. Looked up from germline, CDR1 is MDHEN and CDR2 is SYDVKM. In DNA form, the CDR3 reads TGTGCCAGCAGCATACTACGGGATACGCAGTATTTT. Amino acids: CASSILRDTQYF.

There are many counts of this clonotype. Here the CDR3 reads CSARGLAGVVDETQYF. Here the CDR3 DNA reads TGCAGTGCTAGAGGACTAGCGGGAGTTGTGGACGAGACCCAGTACTTC. The chain links TRBV20-1 to TRBJ2-5; 12 bases are shared with TRBD2. Germline CDR1 and CDR2: DFQATT and SNEGSKA (reference sequence). The CDR3 is made up of 16 amino acids. The junction had 8 bases not matched to a gene; V was cut back by 1 base and J by 5 bases.

This clonotype was counted ten times or more. The rearrangement joins TRBV28 to TRBJ1-2; D gene unclear. Germline-derived CDR1 and CDR2 are MDHEN and SYDVKM. Trimming stripped 5 bases from V and 7 bases from J, with 17 bases between. CDR3 length equals 14 residues. The CDR3 coding sequence is TGTGCCAGCAGTCCCCCGGGTTTAGTTCGTGGCTACACCTTC. Residues: CASSPPGLVRGYTF.

This clonotype has only a few counts. This chain links TRBV2 with TRBJ1-6; D gene ambiguous. Trimming shortened V by 2 bases and J by 0 bases, and 11 bases separated the two germline ends. Germline V gene sequence: CDR1 SNHLY, CDR2 FYNNEI. The CDR3 length is 17 residues. The CDR3 reads CASSEFRVVSYNSPLHF. The DNA of the CDR3 is TGTGCCAGCAGTGAATTTCGGGTGGTCTCCTATAATTCACCCCTCCACTTT. Full variable domain (remainder filled in from reference TRBV2 and TRBJ1-6): EPEVTQTPSHQVTQMGQEVILRCVPISNHLYFYWYRQILGQKVEFLVSFYNNEISEKSEIFDDQFSVERPDGSNFTLKIRSTKLEDSAMYFCASSEFRVVSYNSPLHFGNGTRLTVT.

V usage is TRBV28 and J usage is TRBJ2-5; 7 positions match TRBD1. The trim removed 7 bases at V and 5 bases at J, leaving 19 bases unmatched. CDR3 length: 17 amino acids. Germline CDR1 MDHEN, CDR2 SYDVKM. The CDR3 sequence is CASIHSRNRGPEETQYF. The CDR3 DNA follows: TGTGCCAGCATCCACTCGAGAAACAGGGGCCCAGAGGAGACCCAGTACTTC.

In its sample, this clonotype was seen a few times. This sequence joins TRBV12-3 or TRBV12-4 and TRBJ2-7; 7 nucleotides match TRBD1. V dropped 7 bases and J dropped 2; count of bases not matched to a gene: 5. The CDR3 has 13 amino acids. CDR3 sequence: CASTIGTAYEQYF. For the CDR3, the DNA is TGTGCCAGCACAATCGGGACAGCCTACGAGCAGTACTTC.

To note about this clonotype: This may come from a read error, since a much larger clone is one base off. The gene calls are TRBV5-1 and TRBJ2-1, with 9 nucleotides matching TRBD1. Germline CDR1 reads SGHRS; CDR2 reads YFSETQ. The length of the CDR3 is 13 residues. J lost 10 bases, V lost 3 bases, and 5 bases had no gene match. In nucleotides, the CDR3 is TGCGCCAGCAGCTGGAGACAGGGGGGGGAGCAGTTCTTC. Translation gives CASSWRQGGEQFF. The variable domain in full, completed from reference TRBV5-1 and TRBJ2-1, reads KAGVTQTPRYLIKTRGQQVTLSCSPISGHRSVSWYQQTPGQGLQFLFEYFSETQRNKGNFPGRFSGRQFSNSRSEMNVSTLELGDSALYLCASSWRQGGEQFFGPGTRLTVL.

The V call is TRBV5-1, the J call TRBJ2-1; 8 positions match TRBD1. Germline trimming cut 6 bases from V and 5 bases from J; bases unmatched to any gene: 10. This CDR3 region has 15 residues. Germline V gives CDR1 SGHRS, CDR2 YFSETQ. The DNA for the CDR3 is TGCGCCAGCACCTTCGGAGGACAGGGAAACAATGAGCAGTTCTTC. It encodes CASTFGGQGNNEQFF. The entire variable domain, with the rest obtained from reference TRBV5-1 and TRBJ2-1, is as follows: KAGVTQTPRYLIKTRGQQVTLSCSPISGHRSVSWYQQTPGQGLQFLFEYFSETQRNKGNFPGRFSGRQFSNSRSEMNVSTLELGDSALYLCASTFGGQGNNEQFFGPGTRLTVL.

V usage is TRBV9 and J usage is TRBJ2-1, with D uncertain. The V end lost 3 bases, the J end lost 6 bases, and 13 bases lay between the germline ends. Germline V gene data show CDR1 as SGDLS and CDR2 as YYNGEE. This CDR3 is built from 14 residues. CDR3 loop: CASSASGSVNEQFF. The CDR3 DNA follows: TGTGCCAGCAGCGCTTCCGGGTCTGTCAATGAGCAGTTCTTC.

This clonotype was seen more than once but under ten times. V is TRBV9 and J is TRBJ1-4; D is possibly TRBD1 (5 bases). CDR1 and CDR2 from the germline V gene are SGDLS and YYNGEE. CDR3 length: 14 residues. V was cut by 3 bases and J by 4 bases, with 10 bases left in between. Written as DNA, the CDR3 is TGTGCCAGCAGCGCGTCGGGGGTTAATGAAAAACTGTTTTTT. This translates into CASSASGVNEKLFF.

This clonotype was seen repeatedly, ten times or more. This chain connects TRBV6-1 to TRBJ2-7; TRBD2 agrees at 11 bases. With V trimmed by 6 bases and J by 4 bases, 5 bases remained unmatched. Germline CDR1 is MNHNS and CDR2 is SASEGT. The CDR3 extends over 14 amino acids. The DNA for the CDR3 is TGTGCCAGCAGCAGACTAGCGGGGTCTTACGAGCAGTACTTC. Amino acids: CASSRLAGSYEQYF.

This clonotype has ten or more counts. V gene TRBV20-1 combines with J gene TRBJ2-7, with 7 bases lining up with TRBD1. This CDR3 spans 15 amino acids. CDR1 and CDR2 (germline): DFQATT, SNEGSKA (reference sequence). With 6 bases clipped from V and 0 bases from J, the junction kept 11 bases outside the gene matches. CDR3 nucleotides: TGCAGTGCGAGAAGAACAGGGGACCTCTCCTACGAGCAGTACTTC. It specifies CSARRTGDLSYEQYF.

This clonotype occurred many times. V usage is TRBV13 and J usage is TRBJ2-5; perhaps D is TRBD1 or TRBD2 (5 bases each). The CDR3 is made up of 13 amino acids. With 1 base removed from V and 5 bases from J, the gap between germline ends came to 8 bases. The germline gives CDR1 PRHDT, CDR2 FYEKMQ (reference sequence). CDR3 nucleotides: TGTGCCAGCAGCTTAGAAAGGGACGAGACCCAGTACTTC. Translation: CASSLERDETQYF.

The chain couples TRBV24-1 to TRBJ2-1, with D maybe TRBD2 (7 bases). Per the germline V gene, CDR1 is KGHDR and CDR2 is SFDVKD. V was trimmed by 5 bases and J by 5 bases, leaving 21 bases between them. The CDR3 runs to 17 residues. Here the CDR3 DNA reads TGTGCCACCAGTGGGGCCGGGGGGACACCAGGCCACAATGAGCAGTTCTTC. It is translated as CATSGAGGTPGHNEQFF.

This clonotype was recorded many times. This chain connects TRBV20-1 to TRBJ2-2; TRBD2 aligns across 9 bases. The CDR3 has 14 amino acids. V shed 3 bases, J shed 1 base, and the junction held 0 bases outside the gene matches. From germline, CDR1 is DFQATT and CDR2 SNEGSKA (reference sequence). CDR3 coding DNA: TGCAGTGCTAGGACTAGCGGGAACACCGGGGAGCTGTTTTTT. Translating gives CSARTSGNTGELFF.